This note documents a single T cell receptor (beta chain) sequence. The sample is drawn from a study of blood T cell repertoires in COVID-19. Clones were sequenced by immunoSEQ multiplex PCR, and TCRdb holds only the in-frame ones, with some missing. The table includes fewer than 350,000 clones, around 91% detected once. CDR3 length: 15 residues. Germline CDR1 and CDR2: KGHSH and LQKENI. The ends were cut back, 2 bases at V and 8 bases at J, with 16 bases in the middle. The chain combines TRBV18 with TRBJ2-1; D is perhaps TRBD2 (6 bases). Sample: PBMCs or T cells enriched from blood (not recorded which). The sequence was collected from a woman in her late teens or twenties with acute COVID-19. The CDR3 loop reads CASSPGLGRLDEQFF. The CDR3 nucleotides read TGTGCCAGCTCACCAGGGCTCGGGAGACTAGATGAGCAGTTCTTC.